The clone carrying this T cell receptor beta chain occurred a few times. Its antigen is unknown. This sample is part of a study of T-cell reconstitution after alpha-beta-depleted transplantation in children. As it was prepared, the TCRbeta library received unique molecular identifiers. TCRdb called the PCR reads again in MiXCR, with one record for every CDR3 protein. The sample carries hundreds of thousands of distinct CDR3 sequences, approximately 15% recorded once. The CDR3 is 15 amino acids. Germline values: CDR1 KGHSH, CDR2 LQKENI. V dropped 2 bases and J dropped 3; count of bases not matched to a gene: 4. Study outcomes and limitations: Surviving recipient T cells and thymic progenitors underlay high day-60 TCRbeta diversity in some patients. The origin of alpha-beta T cells about two months after transplant was reportedly several hundred expanded graft clones. Counts and diversity of T cells one year after transplant came mostly from newly produced T cells.

The chain links TRBV18 to TRBJ2-7; 10 bases match TRBD1. The sample was PBMCs, mostly from graft donor cells, taken 360 days after TCRalphabeta/CD19-depleted stem cell transplant. The clonotype was recovered from a male patient aged 2-15 years who had a stem cell transplant for acute lymphoblastic leukemia, so the T cells may come from the graft donor. The CDR3 reads CASSPRTGGNYEQYF. CDR3 nucleotide sequence: TGTGCCAGCTCACCAAGGACAGGGGGGAACTACGAGCAGTACTTC.